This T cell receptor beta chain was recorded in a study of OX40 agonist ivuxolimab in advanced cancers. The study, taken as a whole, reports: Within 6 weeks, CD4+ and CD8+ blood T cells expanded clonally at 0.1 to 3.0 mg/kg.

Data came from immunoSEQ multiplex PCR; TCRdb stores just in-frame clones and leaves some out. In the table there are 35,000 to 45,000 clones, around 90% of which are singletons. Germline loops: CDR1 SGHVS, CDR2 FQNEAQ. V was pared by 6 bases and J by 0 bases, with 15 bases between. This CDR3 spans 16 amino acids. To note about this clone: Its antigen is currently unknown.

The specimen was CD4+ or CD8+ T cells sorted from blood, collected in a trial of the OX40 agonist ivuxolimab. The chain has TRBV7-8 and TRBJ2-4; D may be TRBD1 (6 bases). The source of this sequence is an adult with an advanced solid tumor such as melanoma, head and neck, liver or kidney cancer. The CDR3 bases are TGTGCCAGCAGTTCCGGACAGTTTTTAGCCAAAAACATTCAGTACTTC. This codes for CASSSGQFLAKNIQYF.